This T cell receptor beta chain derives from a study of Graves' ophthalmopathy and Graves' hyperthyroidism. General study results and limits: Sensitivity of around 67% and specificity of about 72% were achieved by the model that predicted ophthalmopathy progression.

CDR1 GTSNPN and CDR2 SVGIG come from the germline V gene (reference sequence). V was pared by 0 bases and J by 3 bases, with 0 bases of the junction left unmatched. There are 14 residues in the CDR3. This clonotype occurred many times. Antigen unknown. Amplified material comprised TCR beta CDR3 regions derived from RNA transcripts. An initial RT-PCR round employing HTBI primers preceded a second-round multiplex PCR. TCRdb analysed the multiplex PCR reads with MiXCR anew, one entry per CDR3 protein. Here the sample spans 170,000 or so distinct CDR3 sequences, roughly two fifths being singletons. Sequencing was done on a sample of peripheral blood. The receptor's source is a woman aged 40 to 50 with Graves' ophthalmopathy. The J gene is TRBJ2-5, the V gene TRBV30; 11 positions agree with TRBD2. This CDR3 reads CAWSVSGREETQYF. In nucleotides, the CDR3 is TGTGCCTGGAGTGTTAGCGGGAGGGAAGAGACCCAGTACTTC.